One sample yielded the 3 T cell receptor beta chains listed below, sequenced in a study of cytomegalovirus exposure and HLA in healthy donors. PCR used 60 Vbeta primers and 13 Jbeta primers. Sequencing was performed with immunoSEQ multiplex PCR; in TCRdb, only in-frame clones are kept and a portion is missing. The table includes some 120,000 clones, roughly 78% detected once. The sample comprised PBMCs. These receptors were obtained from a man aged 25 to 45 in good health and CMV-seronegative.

The CDR3 spells CASSFLEYNEQFF. As DNA, the CDR3 is TGCGCCAGCAGCTTCCTAGAATACAATGAGCAGTTCTTC. The chain joins TRBV5-1 to TRBJ2-1; D is unclear. V lost 2 bases and J 4 bases, leaving 7 bases between the germline ends. The CDR3 contains 13 residues. Germline V gene data show CDR1 as SGHRS and CDR2 as YFSETQ.

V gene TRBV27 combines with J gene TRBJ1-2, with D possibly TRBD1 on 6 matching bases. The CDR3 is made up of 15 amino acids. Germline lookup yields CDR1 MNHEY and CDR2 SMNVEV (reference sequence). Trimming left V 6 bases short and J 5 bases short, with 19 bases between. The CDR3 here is CASRRTASLRYGYTF. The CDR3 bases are TGTGCCAGCAGACGGACAGCGTCTCTTCGTTATGGCTACACCTTC.

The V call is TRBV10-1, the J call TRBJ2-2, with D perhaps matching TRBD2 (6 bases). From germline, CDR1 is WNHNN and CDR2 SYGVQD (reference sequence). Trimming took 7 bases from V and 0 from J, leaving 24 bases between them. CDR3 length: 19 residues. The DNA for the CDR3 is TGCGCCAGCACTTTCCGGGGGTCGTATAGTCTACCGAACACCGGGGAGCTGTTTTTT. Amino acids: CASTFRGSYSLPNTGELFF.